This T cell receptor beta chain came from a study of cytomegalovirus exposure and HLA in healthy donors. Overall study findings and caveats: It was taken for granted in presence/absence analyses that sequencing depth across donors was roughly uniform.

Concerning this clone itself: Its antigen is undetermined.

The PCR was carried out with 60 Vbeta primers and 13 Jbeta primers. The repertoire was sequenced with immunoSEQ multiplex PCR; TCRdb's copy has only in-frame clones and lacks some. The data show 40,000 or so clones, 74% seen once. The CDR3 has 12 residues. Germline assignment: CDR1 SEHNR and CDR2 FQNEAQ (reference sequence). V dropped 2 bases and J dropped 5 bases, with 6 bases sitting between them. The chain joins TRBV7-9 to TRBJ2-5; D unclear. The receptor's source is a man aged 25 to 45 in good health and CMV-seronegative. Sequenced input: PBMCs. In DNA form, the CDR3 reads TGTGCCAGCAGCTTACCTTTTGAGACCCAGTACTTC. Its protein product is CASSLPFETQYF.